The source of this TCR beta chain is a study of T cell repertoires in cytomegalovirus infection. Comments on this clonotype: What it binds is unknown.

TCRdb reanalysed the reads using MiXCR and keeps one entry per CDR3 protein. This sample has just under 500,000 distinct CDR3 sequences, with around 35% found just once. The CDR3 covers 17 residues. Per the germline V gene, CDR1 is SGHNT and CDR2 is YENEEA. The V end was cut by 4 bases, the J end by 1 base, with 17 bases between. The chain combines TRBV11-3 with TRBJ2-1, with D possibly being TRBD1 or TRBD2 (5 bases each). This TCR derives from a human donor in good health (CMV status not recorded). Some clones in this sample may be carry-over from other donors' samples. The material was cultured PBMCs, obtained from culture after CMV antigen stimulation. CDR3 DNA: TGTGCCAGCAGCTCCCGGTTCGGAGAGGGGTCCTACAATGAGCAGTTCTTC. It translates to CASSSRFGEGSYNEQFF.